What follows are 28 T cell receptor beta chains derived from one specimen sequenced in a study of blood T cell repertoires in COVID-19. The protocol was immunoSEQ multiplex PCR, while the TCRdb copy is restricted to in-frame clones and leaves out a portion. Here the sample spans almost 500,000 clones, about 85% being singletons. Sequencing was carried out using PBMCs or T cells enriched from blood (not recorded which). The receptor set was obtained from an older woman who had recovered from COVID-19.

The CDR3 sequence: CAISGLAGELFF. The CDR3, as DNA: TGTGCCATCAGTGGTCTCGCCGGGGAGCTGTTTTTT. The V gene is TRBV10-3, the J gene TRBJ2-2; no reliable D call. CDR3 length: 12 residues. Trimming shortened V by 4 bases and J by 6 bases, and 6 bases separated the two germline ends. CDR1 ENHRY and CDR2 SYGVKD come from the germline V gene.

This chain uses TRBV24-1 with TRBJ2-1; 7 nucleotides align to TRBD1. Trimming removed 6 bases from V and 5 bases from J; junction bases left unmatched: 9. Germline CDR1 and CDR2: KGHDR and SFDVKD. CDR3 size: 15 residues. CDR3 sequence (DNA): TGTGCCACCAGTCCTTCGACAGGGAGCAACAATGAGCAGTTCTTC. Amino acids: CATSPSTGSNNEQFF.

The rearrangement joins TRBV2 to TRBJ1-5; D call uncertain. Germline V gene sequence: CDR1 SNHLY, CDR2 FYNNEI. Trimming removed 6 bases from V and 4 bases from J, with 10 bases in between. The CDR3 is 13 residues long. CDR3 DNA: TGTGCCAGCAGGGCGGGGTGGAATCAGCCCCAGCATTTT. This codes for CASRAGWNQPQHF. Complete variable domain (other parts from reference TRBV2 and TRBJ1-5): EPEVTQTPSHQVTQMGQEVILRCVPISNHLYFYWYRQILGQKVEFLVSFYNNEISEKSEIFDDQFSVERPDGSNFTLKIRSTKLEDSAMYFCASRAGWNQPQHFGDGTRLSIL.

J is TRBJ2-1 and V is TRBV7-9; no reliable D call. The length of the CDR3 is 13 residues. Germline V lookup: CDR1 SEHNR, CDR2 FQNEAQ (reference sequence). Deletions cut 0 bases from V and 6 bases from J, with 6 bases between. DNA for the CDR3: TGTGCCAGCAGCTTAGCTCGTAGCAATGAGCAGTTCTTC. Protein: CASSLARSNEQFF.

V is TRBV11-3 and J is TRBJ1-5, with 8 bases identical to TRBD1. CDR1 SGHNT and CDR2 YENEEA come from the germline V gene. V shed 2 bases, J shed 2 bases, and the junction held 11 bases outside the gene matches. The CDR3 consists of 18 residues. The CDR3 DNA reads TGTGCCAGCAGCTTATTGGGCGCGGACAGGGATCGCAATCAGCCCCAGCATTTT. Translated, it gives CASSLLGADRDRNQPQHF.

This chain links TRBV28 with TRBJ1-6; D is possibly TRBD1 (6 bases). Trimming pared 3 bases from V and 0 bases from J, leaving 18 bases between. Germline V gives CDR1 MDHEN, CDR2 SYDVKM. CDR3 size: 19 residues. The CDR3 sequence is CASSFLTGRGNSYNSPLHF. CDR3 coding DNA: TGTGCCAGCAGTTTCCTTACAGGGCGAGGAAACTCCTATAATTCACCCCTCCACTTT. The complete variable domain, with remaining parts taken from reference TRBV28 and TRBJ1-6, reads DVKVTQSSRYLVKRTGEKVFLECVQDMDHENMFWYRQDPGLGLRLIYFSYDVKMKEKGDIPEGYSVSREKKERFSLILESASTNQTSMYLCASSFLTGRGNSYNSPLHFGNGTRLTVT.

This clone was seen repeatedly, ten times or more. The V gene is TRBV7-8, the J gene TRBJ2-4; D is possibly TRBD1 (5 bases). V was pared by 9 bases and J by 1 base, with 7 bases between. Germline CDR1 SGHVS, CDR2 FQNEAQ. This CDR3 spans 12 amino acids. The CDR3 sequence: CARGAAKNIQYF. CDR3 nucleotide sequence: TGTGCCAGAGGGGCCGCCAAAAACATTCAGTACTTC.

The chain carries TRBV11-2 and TRBJ2-2, with 9 bases that match TRBD2. The germline V gene encodes CDR1 SGHAT and CDR2 FQNNGV. V was pared by 4 bases and J by 6 bases, with 3 bases of the junction left unmatched. The CDR3 loop spans 14 amino acids. The CDR3 loop reads CASSSGTSPGELFF. The CDR3 DNA sequence: TGTGCCAGCAGCTCCGGGACTAGCCCCGGGGAGCTGTTTTTT.

This clone has just one count. The chain employs TRBV5-1 and TRBJ1-2, with D uncertain. The CDR3 is 15 residues long. Per germline, CDR1 SGHRS and CDR2 YFSETQ. Between the trimmed V and J ends, which lost 4 bases and 4 bases, there was a span of 17 bases. CDR3 sequence: CASSPEGATAYGYTF. The CDR3 DNA sequence: TGCGCCAGCAGCCCTGAGGGCGCTACTGCCTATGGCTACACCTTC.

The J gene is TRBJ2-1, the V gene TRBV12-5, with TRBD1 as a possible D gene (6 bases). CDR3 size: 12 residues. Per the germline V gene, CDR1 is LGHNT and CDR2 is FRNRAP. The germline V and J ends were trimmed by 3 bases and 14 bases, with 14 bases remaining between them. The CDR3 DNA is TGTGCTAGTGGTTTTAAGGGGGATAAGGAGTTCTTC. Its protein product is CASGFKGDKEFF.

The J gene is TRBJ2-3, the V gene TRBV5-1; 8 bases match TRBD2. There are 15 residues in the CDR3. The V gene end was trimmed by 3 bases and the J gene end by 2 bases; junction bases not matched to a gene: 5. Germline-derived CDR1 and CDR2 are SGHRS and YFSETQ. As DNA, the CDR3 is TGCGCCAGCAGCTCACCAGCGGGGGTCACAGATACGCAGTATTTT. This encodes CASSSPAGVTDTQYF.

The V call is TRBV6-4, the J call TRBJ2-7, with D possibly being TRBD1 (6 bases). Per the germline V gene, CDR1 is MRHNA and CDR2 is SNTAGT. The CDR3 is 13 amino acids. The chain's CDR3 is CGSTGTRTYEQYV. The CDR3 region has the DNA TGTGGCTCCACCGGGACACGCACCTACGAGCAGTACGTC.

This chain uses TRBV2 with TRBJ2-5; 7 bases map to TRBD1. Losses at the gene ends were 5 bases for V and 5 bases for J; bases not matched to a gene: 5. The CDR3 spans 13 residues. Germline-derived CDR1 and CDR2 are SNHLY and FYNNEI. Written as DNA, the CDR3 is TGTGCCAGCAGTAAGACAGGGTCCGAGACCCAGTACTTC. It yields the protein CASSKTGSETQYF. The full variable domain, with the rest looked up from reference TRBV2 and TRBJ2-5, is EPEVTQTPSHQVTQMGQEVILRCVPISNHLYFYWYRQILGQKVEFLVSFYNNEISEKSEIFDDQFSVERPDGSNFTLKIRSTKLEDSAMYFCASSKTGSETQYFGPGTRLLVL.

This rearrangement joins TRBV28 to TRBJ1-1; the D is unclear. Trimming took off 4 bases at V and 1 base at J, with 10 bases between the two ends. Germline assignment: CDR1 MDHEN and CDR2 SYDVKM. The CDR3 is 14 residues long. The CDR3 DNA sequence: TGTGCCAGCAGTTCATCTTCAGGGAACACTGAAGCTTTCTTT. It translates to CASSSSSGNTEAFF.

V is TRBV4-1 and J is TRBJ1-1; 8 positions match TRBD1. This CDR3 region has 17 residues. Germline V lookup: CDR1 MGHRA, CDR2 YSYEKL. The J segment lost 5 bases and the V segment lost 1 base, leaving 12 bases of the junction unmatched. CDR3: CASSQVPMDREGTEAFF. CDR3 sequence (DNA): TGCGCCAGCAGCCAAGTTCCTATGGACAGGGAAGGAACTGAAGCTTTCTTT.

The CDR3 bases are TGTGCCAGCAGTAAACAGGGGGGGGACTATGGCTACACCTTC. Encoded protein: CASSKQGGDYGYTF. This chain uses TRBV6-5 with TRBJ1-2; TRBD1 matches 8 bases. The CDR3 length is 14 residues. Germline values: CDR1 MNHEY, CDR2 SVGAGI. The V gene end was trimmed by 5 bases and the J gene end by 3 bases; junction bases not matched to a gene: 5.

The rearrangement uses TRBV7-9 and TRBJ1-1; possible D gene TRBD1, 6 bases. The germline CDR1 and CDR2 sequences are SEHNR and FQNEAQ (reference sequence). Trimming stripped 5 bases from V and 0 bases from J, with 13 bases between. The CDR3 contains 15 residues. For the CDR3, the DNA is TGTGCCAGCAGCCCTAGGACAGTATTGAACACTGAAGCTTTCTTT. It yields the protein CASSPRTVLNTEAFF.

Turning to this clone: The sample holds other DNA sequences that translate to the same CDR3. This chain connects TRBV5-1 to TRBJ2-1, with a tentative D call TRBD2 (5 bases). The length of the CDR3 is 14 residues. Germline lookup yields CDR1 SGHRS and CDR2 YFSETQ. The V end was cut by 4 bases, the J end by 0 bases, with 8 bases between. This CDR3 reads CASSRGSSYNEQFF. CDR3 bases: TGCGCCAGCAGCAGAGGGAGCTCCTACAATGAGCAGTTCTTC.

The rearrangement uses TRBV19 and TRBJ2-3; 8 nucleotides agree with TRBD2. The germline V gene encodes CDR1 LNHDA and CDR2 SQIVND (reference sequence). V lost 6 bases to trimming and J lost 2 bases; unmatched junction nucleotides: 10. The CDR3 has 16 amino acids. The CDR3 spells CASRGGSGGSTDTQYF. CDR3 DNA sequence: TGTGCCAGTAGGGGGGGCAGCGGGGGATCCACAGATACGCAGTATTTT.

The rearrangement links TRBV7-6 to TRBJ1-1; D call uncertain. The CDR3 extends over 13 amino acids. In germline, CDR1 is SGHVS, CDR2 FNYEAQ. The V gene lost 1 base and the J gene lost 3 bases, with 6 bases spanning the gap. CDR3 nucleotide sequence: TGTGCCAGCAGCTTAGGGCGGCACACTGAAGCTTTCTTT. Protein: CASSLGRHTEAFF. Using reference TRBV7-6 and TRBJ1-1 for the parts outside the CDR3, the full variable domain is GAGVSQSPRYKVTKRGQDVALRCDPISGHVSLYWYRQALGQGPEFLTYFNYEAQQDKSGLPNDRFSAERPEGSISTLTIQRTEQRDSAMYRCASSLGRHTEAFFGQGTRLTVV.

The chain is built from TRBV18 and TRBJ1-1; 10 bases are a match to TRBD1. This CDR3 contains 14 residues. Trimming at V came to 2 bases and at J to 5 bases, leaving 2 bases not matched to a gene. Germline V CDR1 and CDR2: KGHSH, LQKENI. CDR3 bases: TGTGCCAGCTCACCAAGGACAGGGGGGACTGAAGCTTTCTTT. Encoded protein: CASSPRTGGTEAFF.

In its sample, this clone was seen once. The chain links TRBV3-1 (or the pseudogene TRBV3-2) to TRBJ2-2; weak D call: TRBD2 (6 bases). Germline V CDR1 and CDR2: LGHDT, YNNKEL (reference sequence). The CDR3 length is 14 residues. V lost 8 bases and J lost 5, with 15 bases in between. CDR3 sequence reads: CASEEGLATGELFF. The CDR3 DNA reads as TGTGCCAGCGAGGAGGGTCTAGCGACCGGGGAGCTGTTTTTT.

The chain is built from TRBV3-1 (or the pseudogene TRBV3-2) and TRBJ2-5, with a tentative D call TRBD1 (6 bases). The CDR3 runs 17 residues. Per the germline V gene, CDR1 is LGHDT and CDR2 is YNNKEL (reference sequence). The V and J ends lost 1 base and 7 bases respectively, with 22 bases between them. The CDR3 is CASSQGHRAPQIGTQYF. The DNA of the CDR3 is TGTGCCAGCAGCCAAGGTCACAGGGCCCCCCAGATTGGGACCCAGTACTTC.

This clone has just one count. The limits of the CDR3 on the DNA are not certain, so only TCRdb's listed CDR3 is given. The chain links TRBV2 to TRBJ1-6. The CDR3 extends over 12 residues, inclusive of both ends. Germline V CDR1 and CDR2: SNHLY, FYNNEI. The CDR3 protein is CASSTSSSPLHF.

This chain connects TRBV19 to TRBJ1-4; 7 nucleotides agree with TRBD1. Germline CDR1 LNHDA, CDR2 SQIVND (reference sequence). Trimming took 5 bases from V and 10 from J; bases not matched to a gene: 10. The CDR3 consists of 14 residues. CDR3 amino acids: CASSGGQPGRKLFF. CDR3 nucleotides: TGTGCCAGTAGTGGGGGACAGCCCGGGAGAAAACTGTTTTTT.

This rearrangement joins TRBV7-2 to TRBJ2-4; a weak D match, TRBD1 (5 bases). The CDR3 runs to 15 residues. CDR1 and CDR2 from the germline V gene are SGHTA and FQGNSA. Deletions cut 1 base from V and 7 bases from J, with 14 bases between. CDR3 sequence reads: CASSLGTAGLNIQYF. The CDR3 DNA is TGTGCCAGCAGCTTAGGTACTGCAGGGTTGAACATTCAGTACTTC.

This chain uses TRBV11-2 with TRBJ2-7; a possible D gene is TRBD1 (5 bases). The V and J ends lost 2 bases and 0 bases respectively, with 8 bases between them. The CDR3 is 14 residues long. Per germline, CDR1 SGHAT and CDR2 FQNNGV. CDR3 sequence reads: CASSLQGTSYEQYV. CDR3 nucleotide sequence: TGTGCCAGCAGCTTACAGGGCACCTCCTACGAGCAGTACGTC.

The chain has TRBV9 and TRBJ1-4; D possibly corresponds to TRBD1 (5 bases). This CDR3 is 12 amino acids long. V lost 8 bases, J lost 6 bases, and 11 bases lay in between. CDR1 and CDR2 (germline): SGDLS, YYNGEE. In DNA form, the CDR3 reads TGTGCCAGTGGACGGGGGGATGAAAAACTGTTTTTT. Protein: CASGRGDEKLFF.